This T cell receptor beta chain was obtained from a study of T-cell reconstitution after alpha-beta-depleted transplantation in children. Preparing the TCRbeta library involved the use of unique molecular identifiers. TCRdb reprocessed the PCR reads via MiXCR and lists one record per CDR3 protein. This table holds 350,000 to 400,000 distinct CDR3 sequences, 13% found once. This clonotype was found a few times. The CDR3 covers 14 residues. J was trimmed by 4 bases and V by 5 bases; bases with no gene match: 5. In germline, CDR1 is SEHNR, CDR2 FQNEAQ (reference sequence). This specimen consisted of PBMCs, obtained from the stem cell graft. The chain is built from TRBV7-9 and TRBJ1-1; 9 bases are a match to TRBD1. The clonotype originates from a human donor who donated a stem cell graft to a child with Fanconi anemia. CDR3 loop: CASSVQGAGTEAFF. Here the CDR3 DNA reads TGTGCCAGCAGCGTACAGGGGGCGGGCACTGAAGCTTTCTTT.